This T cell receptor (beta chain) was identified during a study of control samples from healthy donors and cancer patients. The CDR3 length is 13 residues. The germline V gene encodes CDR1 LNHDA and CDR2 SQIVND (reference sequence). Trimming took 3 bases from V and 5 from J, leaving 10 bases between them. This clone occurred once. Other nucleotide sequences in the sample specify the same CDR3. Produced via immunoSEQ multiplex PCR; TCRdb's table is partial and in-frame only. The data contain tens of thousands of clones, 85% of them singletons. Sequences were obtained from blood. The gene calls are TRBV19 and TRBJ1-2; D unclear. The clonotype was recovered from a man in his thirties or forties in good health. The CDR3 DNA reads TGTGCCAGTAGTATGAGAGCGGGGTATGGCTACACCTTC. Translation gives CASSMRAGYGYTF.